This T cell receptor (beta chain) was documented in a study of OX40 agonist ivuxolimab in advanced cancers. Whole-study findings and limits: At 0.1 to 3.0 mg/kg, CD4+ and CD8+ blood T cells expanded clonally by week 6. Researchers did not establish what antigens the expanded peripheral T cells target.

V dropped 5 bases and J dropped 0; count of bases not matched to a gene: 18. This CDR3 has 20 residues. Germline V CDR1 and CDR2: SGHVS, FNYEAQ. As to this clone: Its antigen is unknown.

Here immunoSEQ multiplex PCR was the method, and the copy in TCRdb shows in-frame clones only, minus some. The table lists 60,000 to 90,000 clones, under 85% of them singletons, with about 0.4% in the top ten. The J gene is TRBJ1-5, the V gene TRBV7-6, with 8 bases that match TRBD1. Sequencing was performed on CD4+ or CD8+ T cells sorted from blood, taken in a trial of the OX40 agonist ivuxolimab. This clonotype originated in an adult with an advanced solid tumor such as melanoma, head and neck, liver or kidney cancer. The CDR3 reads CASSPERTGIPLISNQPQHF. DNA of the CDR3: TGTGCCAGCAGCCCGGAACGGACAGGGATCCCTCTTATTAGCAATCAGCCCCAGCATTTT.